This TCR beta chain is from a study of cytomegalovirus exposure and HLA in healthy donors (dated by TCRdb to about 2017). About the full investigation: An earlier analysis of under 600 of the donors reported approximately 270 Gb of sequence data and 117 million unique TCR beta sequences from roughly 180 million T cells. The study combined high-throughput TCR immunosequencing, statistical association of individual TCRs with disease status, and machine learning to predict cytomegalovirus infection status. Approximately 300 gigabases of sequencing data and tens of millions of unique TCR sequences were included in an early release covering several hundred HLA-typed donors. In a later analysis, previously published TCR beta repertoires from 666 donors were re-analyzed and high-resolution HLA genotyping was added so that TCR occurrence patterns could be studied. In a later genetic analysis, genome-wide SNP genotypes for 398 of the 666 donors were used, and that subset was treated as a discovery cohort. Donor age, sex, ethnicity and CMV serostatus were collected together with the repertoire data. Of the 300 to 450 genotyped donors, less than 85% were placed in the genetic ancestry cluster associated with self-reported Caucasian donors. To decide whether each TCR beta V gene segment behaved as functional or pseudogenic, an earlier analysis of 587 of the donors relied on high-throughput TCR beta sequencing. HLA typing covered class I and class II loci at four-digit resolution. On average, over 200,000 unique TCR beta nucleotide sequences were sequenced per donor among about 400 genotyped donors of the cohort, with about 19% of those sequences being non-productive. Every discovery cohort repertoire had been produced on one sequencing platform. The study aimed to test whether signatures of past pathogen exposure could be identified by cataloging public T cell receptors. The number of typed donors differed by locus: about 620-640 for A, B, C, DRB1 and DQB1; 500 to 550 for DQA1; around 580 for DPA1; and 450 to 480 for DPB1. Rather than using new phenotypic data, the later analysis identified candidate immune exposures from TCR beta sequences and from how often those sequences occurred across donors. The study profiled the T cell repertoires of more than 500 subjects by immunosequencing and related them to cytomegalovirus serostatus. In addition to the first cohort of 650 to 800 subjects, a separate validation cohort of 100 to 150 different subjects was used. A few DR-DQ haplotypes were treated as single units for association and clustering because of strong linkage in the cohort.

Study-level results and caveats: According to a later analysis, parvovirus B19, influenza, CMV and Epstein-Barr virus appeared linked to several top co-occurrence clusters. The classifier was reported to diagnose cytomegalovirus status with high specificity and sensitivity in both the original and validation cohorts. A later analysis found that most CMV-associated TCR beta chains appeared HLA-restricted, with HLA associations seemingly driven largely by CMV exposure. Most TCR sequences were observed very rarely across donors, whereas some public TCRs were present in many individuals. In a later genetic analysis, fewer N-insertions in productive TCRs were reported among donors in an Asian-associated ancestry cluster than the roughly 710-donor mean. Immune exposure information for the cohort was limited to CMV serostatus. Assigning TCR associations to individual alleles was difficult when HLA alleles, especially DR and DQ, strongly co-occurred. The study listed 170 or so TCR beta chains as associated with cytomegalovirus. A later analysis associated 16,951 TCR beta sequences with specific HLA alleles at a false discovery rate of 0.05. According to the authors, the approach could potentially be generalized to other disease states and immunological phenotypes. A further reported finding was that TCR beta sequences accurately predicted the HLA-A and HLA-B alleles for most subjects in the first cohort. Only TCR beta chains were sequenced in this cohort, and the absence of alpha or paired-chain data limited detectable features. A later genetic analysis associated a missense DCLRE1C variant with V-gene and J-gene trimming of TCR beta chains, and an independent cohort replicated the association. The presence/absence analyses assumed that sequencing depth was roughly uniform across donors, and that assumption may not be true. According to a later analysis, TCR association rates differed among HLA loci, with DRB1 alleles showing the most associated TCRs and HLA-C alleles showing the fewest. A cluster of highly shared sequence variants was judged likely to be a technical artifact of the sequencing pipeline. The 87-base-pair reads could not distinguish some IMGT-functional V segments, including TRBV6-2 and TRBV6-3, so those segments were excluded. In vitro tests confirmed that three of the cytomegalovirus-associated TCR beta chains recognize cytomegalovirus antigens. In a later analysis, HLA-associated TCR beta chains were found to be more clonally expanded and to have lower generation probabilities than equally common non-associated chains. Because HLA typing was missing for some donors at each locus, association tests included only the typed subset. About 15 rarely observed V segments, including chromosome 9 orphons, were excluded from the earlier analysis of approximately 600 of the donors because counts were too low. In an earlier analysis of 587 of the donors, most TCR beta V segments appeared in productive rearrangements about 87% or about 30% of the time, broadly matching IMGT annotations. Linkage disequilibrium might explain the correlated functional status among segregating V segments, but an unknown experimental factor could not be excluded.

A word on this clone: Its recognized antigen is unknown. It has no much larger one-base neighbor in the sample; base qualities were not kept.

The library relied on the immunoSEQ multiplex PCR assay. For the multiplex PCR, a mixture combining 60 forward primers for TCR Vbeta segments and 13 reverse primers for TCR Jbeta segments was used. The CDR3 region of rearranged TCR beta genes was amplified from genomic DNA with a multiplex PCR assay. On the Illumina HiSeq System, the amplified TCR beta libraries were sequenced as 87-base-pair reads. In the paper's pipeline: A later analysis tallied 75 million to 85 million unique TCR beta chains across the 550 to 850 repertoires, and about 12 million of those chains were shared by two or more donors. Raw reads were error-corrected and collapsed into unique sequences with a nearest-neighbor algorithm that merged closely related sequences to remove PCR and sequencing errors. CDR3 sequences were aligned to IMGT reference sequences to assign V, D and J gene segments. For a sequence to be retained, at least a six-nucleotide match to both a V gene segment and a J gene segment was required. A rearrangement was called productive if the CDR3 had no stop codons and remained in frame with V and J, and every other rearrangement was called non-productive. CDR3 was defined according to IMGT convention as the region running from the second conserved V-encoded cysteine to the conserved J-encoded phenylalanine. The earlier analysis of a few hundred of the donors excluded any sequence lacking an unambiguous match to a single V gene segment. An earlier analysis of several hundred of the donors called V segments functional above 56.7% productive rearrangements and segregating when the between-donor standard deviation exceeded 5%. A statistical classification framework was built to diagnose cytomegalovirus status from the catalog of TCR beta chain sequences. In a later analysis, V and J genes were assigned by comparing TCR nucleotide sequences against IMGT/GENE-DB human TR gene sequences. In a later analysis, CDR3 sequences and most-parsimonious VDJ recombination scenarios were assigned using the TCRdist pipeline. In a later analysis, every TCR beta chain was defined by the combination of its CDR3 amino acid sequence and its V-gene family, and reads without a unique V-gene family were dropped. As a way to deal with suspected cross-contamination and a sequencing artifact, a later analysis dropped hundreds of nucleotide sequences that were highly shared and had low generation probability. In a later analysis, a clonal expansion index for each public chain was calculated from normalized within-repertoire ranks of inferred template counts. A later analysis computed generation probabilities with a VDJ recombination model fitted to out-of-frame rearrangements, and checked the results against IGoR. Hypergeometric tests were used in a later analysis to score TCR-TCR, TCR-HLA and TCR-CMV co-occurrence, with a repertoire-size bias correction applied to the TCR pairs. False discovery rates were estimated in a later analysis by permuting HLA or CMV assignments 20 times. In a later analysis, co-occurring TCRs were grouped using DBSCAN, and TCRdist sequence similarity was added for clustering within HLA-allele-positive subsets. Repertoires with fewer than 30,000 or more than 120,000 public chains, plus five repertoires with anomalous nucleotide sharing, were excluded from co-occurrence clustering. In TCRdb, the immuneACCESS table is reduced to in-frame sequences with V and J assigned. These tables do not hold every clone; where another copy was compared, an unresolved V gene accounts for under half, and the others remain unexplained. That table supplies the V and J calls and clone size; D and trimming were determined from the DNA. The sample includes 150,000 to 200,000 clones, with 60% to 80% observed a single time. In total, the top ten clones hold roughly 5% of the sample.

The CDR3 contains 15 residues, cysteine and phenylalanine counted. The sequence is cut down to CDR3 DNA, 45 bases in frame from base 1. The germline V gene supplies CDR1 SGHRS and CDR2 YFSETQ. From V the trimming removes 3 bases and from J it removes 2 bases, while the gene matches leave 2 bases of the junction unaccounted for. The cohort was made up of 666 healthy bone marrow donors. At the time of sampling, all cohort members were nominally healthy, though unrecorded immune exposures were likely present. The donor tested CMV seronegative and was one of the 352 seronegative cohort members. A peripheral blood sample was provided by each donor, and peripheral blood mononuclear cells were used for TCR beta sequencing. Genomic DNA was extracted from the blood cell samples with the Qiagen DNeasy Blood Extraction Kit.

The specimen was PBMCs. The receptor comes from a male donor in good health and CMV-seronegative. Recombination joined TRBV5-1 with TRBJ1-5, with 10 bases aligning to TRBD1. The DNA sequence follows: TGCGCCAGCAGCTCCGGGACAGGGGGCAATCAGCCCCAGCATTTT. Translated, this is CASSSGTGGNQPQHF.